This is a list of T cell receptor beta chains from one sample in a study of sequential checkpoint blockade in melanoma. Assay used: immunoSEQ multiplex PCR; TCRdb lists only in-frame clones, some missing. Here the sample spans about 26,000 clones, roughly 73% being singletons. Sequencing used CD8+ T cells sorted from blood (inferred from file names), obtained from a patient given nivolumab and ipilimumab in sequence. These receptor sequences come from a human donor with melanoma. The CDR3 runs from the conserved cysteine through the conserved F or W. Each record gives: V gene, J gene, CDR3 protein.

v_call: TRBV5-1
j_call: TRBJ2-1
cdr3_aa: CASSFVAGHSYNEQFF

v_call: TRBV4-1
j_call: TRBJ2-7
cdr3_aa: CASSPGTGGRLEQYF

v_call: TRBV6-4
j_call: TRBJ2-5
cdr3_aa: CASSDSWTGIETQYF

v_call: TRBV7-2
j_call: TRBJ2-7
cdr3_aa: CASSLRRSGLYYEQYF

v_call: TRBV29-1
j_call: TRBJ1-1
cdr3_aa: CSVEDRQGMAEAFF

v_call: TRBV6-6
j_call: TRBJ2-7
cdr3_aa: CASNSGTDTYEQYF

v_call: TRBV19
j_call: TRBJ1-2
cdr3_aa: CASSPVLGTPVAGYTF

v_call: TRBV4-2
j_call: TRBJ2-3
cdr3_aa: CASSLGRGADTQYF

v_call: TRBV19
j_call: TRBJ2-7
cdr3_aa: CASSIDHDEQYF

v_call: TRBV9
j_call: TRBJ1-2
cdr3_aa: CASSVGGESGYGYTF

v_call: TRBV29-1
j_call: TRBJ2-1
cdr3_aa: CSATPSGQGGNEQFF

v_call: TRBV6-6
j_call: TRBJ1-1
cdr3_aa: CASISPQGLHTEAFF

v_call: TRBV13
j_call: TRBJ2-7
cdr3_aa: CASSLGLAGALSYEQYF

v_call: TRBV15
j_call: TRBJ2-2
cdr3_aa: CASAAGYTGELFF

v_call: TRBV7-9
j_call: TRBJ2-5
cdr3_aa: CASSLGKGAQETQYF

v_call: TRBV7-9
j_call: TRBJ1-2
cdr3_aa: CASSFPGEGYGYTF

v_call: TRBV5-4
j_call: TRBJ1-4
cdr3_aa: CASSLQGVGEKLFF

v_call: TRBV7-2
j_call: TRBJ1-3
cdr3_aa: CASSYTPGGNTIYF

v_call: TRBV7-9
j_call: TRBJ1-1
cdr3_aa: CASSGDRMNTEAFF

v_call: TRBV7-6
j_call: TRBJ2-1
cdr3_aa: CASSLVVWNEQFF

v_call: TRBV9
j_call: TRBJ2-2
cdr3_aa: CASDRGNTGELFF

v_call: TRBV5-4
j_call: TRBJ2-1
cdr3_aa: CASAWGVSSYNEQFF